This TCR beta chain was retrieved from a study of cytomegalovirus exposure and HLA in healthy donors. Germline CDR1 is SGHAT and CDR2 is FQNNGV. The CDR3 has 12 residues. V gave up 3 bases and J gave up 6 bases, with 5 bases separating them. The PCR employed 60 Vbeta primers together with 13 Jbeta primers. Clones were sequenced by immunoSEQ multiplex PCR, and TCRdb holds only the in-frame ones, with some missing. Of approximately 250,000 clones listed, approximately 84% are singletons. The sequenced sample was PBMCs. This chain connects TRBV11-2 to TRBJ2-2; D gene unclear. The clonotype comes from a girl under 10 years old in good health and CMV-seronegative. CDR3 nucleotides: TGTGCCAGCAGCTTTATCTCCGGGGAGCTGTTTTTT. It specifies CASSFISGELFF.